This TCR beta chain was identified in a study of response to subunit inactivated influenza vaccine. Study-wide results and caveats: Authors suggested seasonal influenza vaccinations each recruit few new T cells.

Using its own MiXCR run on the RT-PCR reads, TCRdb lists one record per CDR3 protein. The data show some 180,000 distinct CDR3 sequences, with approximately 9.2% seen just once and around 9.9% held by the top ten. In this sample, this clonotype turned up a few times. Its matching antigen is unknown. Trimming took off 5 bases at V and 3 bases at J, with 10 bases between the two ends. CDR1 and CDR2 from the germline V gene are SGHTA and FQGNSA. This CDR3 region has 13 residues. The chain carries TRBV7-2 and TRBJ1-2; weak D call: TRBD1 (5 bases). Sequences were derived from non-naive T cells sorted from PBMCs, sampled on the day of vaccination. The sequence was obtained from a man aged 50-59 years who received an inactivated influenza vaccine. For the CDR3, the DNA is TGTGCCAGCAGCCCAGGGAGAGACTATGGCTACACCTTC. Translated, it gives CASSPGRDYGYTF.